These T cell receptor beta chains were read from a single sample in a study of T cell repertoires in cytomegalovirus infection. TCRdb re-called the reads with MiXCR, one entry per CDR3 protein. The table has roughly 240,000 distinct CDR3 sequences, about 5.9% seen once; the top ten hold about 6.3%. Sequencing was done on a sample of PBMCs. The origin of the receptors is a human donor in good health (CMV status not recorded). Some clones in this sample may be carry-over from other donors' samples. CDR3s include the opening cysteine and the closing phenylalanine or tryptophan. D genes are given only for firm matches. Clone size is not always given. Where it is, it says once, few, many or a class for expanded clones.

size: many
V: TRBV20-1
D: -
J: TRBJ1-1
CDR3: CSGTERLNTEAFF
DNA: TGCAGTGGTACCGAAAGGCTGAACACTGAAGCTTTCTTT

size: many
V: TRBV7-3
D: -
J: TRBJ2-3
CDR3: CASSPTLQSDTQYF
DNA: TGTGCCAGCAGCCCCACCCTGCAGTCAGATACGCAGTATTTT

size: many
V: TRBV7-3
D: -
J: TRBJ1-1
CDR3: CASSLFSAGNTEAFF
DNA: TGTGCCAGCAGCTTATTCTCTGCAGGGAACACTGAAGCTTTCTTT

size: many
V: TRBV12-3/TRBV12-4
D: -
J: TRBJ2-5
CDR3: CASSLGGRWETQYF
DNA: TGTGCCAGCAGTTTAGGGGGGCGGTGGGAGACCCAGTACTTC

size: many
V: TRBV7-8
D: TRBD1
J: TRBJ1-1
CDR3: CASSRGQERTEAFF
DNA: TGTGCCAGCAGCCGGGGACAGGAGCGCACTGAAGCTTTCTTT

size: many
V: TRBV7-9
D: -
J: TRBJ1-4
CDR3: CASSLATATNEKLFF
DNA: TGTGCCAGCAGCCTCGCGACAGCAACTAATGAAAAACTGTTTTTT

size: few
V: TRBV25-1
D: -
J: TRBJ1-5
CDR3: CASSGQNQPQHF
DNA: TGTGCCAGCAGTGGACAGAATCAGCCCCAGCATTTT

size: many
V: TRBV7-2
D: TRBD1
J: TRBJ1-5
CDR3: CASSTRQGDNQPQHF
DNA: TGTGCCAGCAGCACTCGACAGGGGGATAATCAGCCCCAGCATTTT

size: many
V: TRBV7-3
D: TRBD1
J: TRBJ2-2
CDR3: CASSTDRDRAGELFF
DNA: TGTGCCAGCAGCACCGACCGGGACAGGGCCGGGGAGCTGTTTTTT

size: many
V: TRBV7-2
D: TRBD2
J: TRBJ2-5
CDR3: CASSLGGGNQETQYF
DNA: TGTGCCAGCAGCTTGGGCGGGGGGAATCAAGAGACCCAGTACTTC

size: -
V: TRBV4-3
D: -
J: TRBJ2-7
CDR3: CASSQDGTGTYDQYF
DNA: TGCGCCAGCAGCCAAGATGGGACTGGAACCTACGATCAGTACTTC

size: once
V: TRBV5-1
D: -
J: TRBJ2-2
CDR3: CASSLNSGQTGELFF
DNA: TGCGCCAGCAGCCTCAACTCTGGACAAACCGGGGAGCTGTTTTTT

size: many
V: TRBV2
D: -
J: TRBJ1-1
CDR3: CASSDGGRGTEAFF
DNA: TGTGCCAGCAGTGATGGGGGAAGGGGTACTGAAGCTTTCTTT

size: -
V: TRBV19
D: -
J: TRBJ1-1
CDR3: CASSLLENTEAFF
DNA: TGTGCCAGTAGTCTCTTAGAGAACACTGAAGCTTTCTTT

size: few
V: TRBV6-6
D: -
J: TRBJ2-7
CDR3: CASSLGQGLSNEQYF
DNA: TGTGCCAGCAGCCTGGGGCAGGGTTTATCCAACGAGCAGTACTTC

size: few
V: TRBV5-1
D: -
J: TRBJ2-1
CDR3: CASSLQAGVNNEQFF
DNA: TGCGCCAGCAGCTTGCAGGCAGGGGTCAACAATGAGCAGTTCTTC

size: -
V: TRBV6-5
D: -
J: TRBJ1-1
CDR3: CASSFSTAGAEAFF
DNA: TGTGCCAGCAGTTTCTCGACAGCAGGTGCTGAAGCTTTCTTT

size: many
V: TRBV20-1
D: -
J: TRBJ2-3
CDR3: CSAKQGFYTDTQYF
DNA: TGCAGTGCTAAACAGGGCTTCTACACAGATACGCAGTATTTT

size: many
V: TRBV7-2
D: -
J: TRBJ1-2
CDR3: CASSQLGQRLYYGYTF
DNA: TGTGCCAGCAGCCAATTAGGACAGAGATTATACTATGGCTACACCTTC

size: many
V: TRBV14
D: -
J: TRBJ1-5
CDR3: CASSPLGAESSNQPQHF
DNA: TGTGCCAGCAGCCCCCTTGGGGCAGAGAGTAGCAATCAGCCCCAGCATTTT

size: many
V: TRBV7-2
D: -
J: TRBJ2-7
CDR3: CASSLSAFYEQYF
DNA: TGTGCCAGCAGCTTAAGTGCGTTCTACGAGCAGTACTTC

size: few
V: TRBV20-1
D: -
J: TRBJ1-1
CDR3: CSARGNPNTEAFF
DNA: TGCAGTGCTAGAGGGAATCCGAACACTGAAGCTTTCTTT

size: many
V: TRBV10-3
D: -
J: TRBJ2-7
CDR3: CAINAQGIHEQYF
DNA: TGTGCCATCAACGCACAGGGAATCCACGAGCAGTACTTC

size: many
V: TRBV7-2
D: -
J: TRBJ1-4
CDR3: CASSSPGASGEKLFF
DNA: TGTGCCAGCAGCTCTCCAGGGGCGTCGGGAGAAAAACTGTTTTTT

size: many
V: TRBV9
D: -
J: TRBJ2-1
CDR3: CASSGTVYNEQFF
DNA: TGTGCCAGCAGCGGGACTGTGTACAATGAGCAGTTCTTC

size: many
V: TRBV5-6
D: -
J: TRBJ1-1
CDR3: CASSLGGTFEAFF
DNA: TGTGCCAGCAGCTTGGGGGGGACATTTGAAGCTTTCTTT

size: many
V: TRBV2
D: TRBD2
J: TRBJ2-5
CDR3: CASSESGGALKTQYF
DNA: TGTGCCAGCAGTGAAAGCGGGGGGGCCCTAAAGACCCAGTACTTC

size: many
V: TRBV6-2/TRBV6-3
D: -
J: TRBJ2-3
CDR3: CASSLTQKTDTQYF
DNA: TGTGCCAGCAGTTTAACCCAGAAAACAGATACGCAGTATTTT

size: many
V: TRBV7-6
D: -
J: TRBJ2-5
CDR3: CASRSSGIHQETQYF
DNA: TGTGCCAGCAGGTCCTCCGGAATACACCAAGAGACCCAGTACTTC

size: many
V: TRBV28
D: -
J: TRBJ1-2
CDR3: CASSSLGGRENYGYTF
DNA: TGTGCCAGCAGCTCATTGGGGGGACGGGAGAACTATGGCTACACCTTC

size: many
V: TRBV5-1
D: -
J: TRBJ1-5
CDR3: CASSKDGNSNQPQHF
DNA: TGCGCCAGCAGTAAAGACGGGAATAGCAATCAGCCCCAGCATTTT

size: many
V: TRBV7-2
D: TRBD1
J: TRBJ1-1
CDR3: CASSFDRVSEAFF
DNA: TGTGCCAGCAGCTTCGACAGGGTGTCTGAAGCTTTCTTT

size: few
V: TRBV20-1
D: TRBD1
J: TRBJ2-1
CDR3: CSAKERDRSYNEQFF
DNA: TGCAGTGCTAAGGAACGGGACAGATCCTACAATGAGCAGTTCTTC

size: few
V: TRBV30
D: -
J: TRBJ2-1
CDR3: CAWSLRLGVDEQFF
DNA: TGTGCCTGGAGCCTTAGGCTAGGGGTGGATGAGCAGTTCTTC

size: many
V: TRBV12-3/TRBV12-4
D: -
J: TRBJ2-7
CDR3: CASSLWDAIGNEQYF
DNA: TGTGCCAGCAGTTTATGGGATGCCATCGGGAACGAGCAGTACTTC

size: many
V: TRBV20-1
D: -
J: TRBJ1-4
CDR3: CSARAATNEKLFF
DNA: TGCAGTGCCAGGGCTGCAACTAATGAAAAACTGTTTTTT

size: many
V: TRBV6-5
D: TRBD1
J: TRBJ1-2
CDR3: CASRSGTGLGYTF
DNA: TGTGCCAGCAGGTCCGGGACAGGGCTAGGCTACACCTTC

size: many
V: TRBV20-1
D: -
J: TRBJ1-1
CDR3: CSARDPRGEMNTEAFF
DNA: TGCAGTGCTAGAGATCCAAGGGGGGAGATGAACACTGAAGCTTTCTTT

size: many
V: TRBV4-3
D: TRBD1
J: TRBJ2-6
CDR3: CASSQKTGEGANVLTF
DNA: TGCGCCAGCAGCCAAAAAACAGGGGAAGGGGCCAACGTCCTGACTTTC

size: few
V: TRBV6-2/TRBV6-3
D: -
J: TRBJ2-3
CDR3: CATHPYSSTDTQYF
DNA: TGTGCCACCCATCCATATTCTAGCACAGATACGCAGTATTTT

size: -
V: TRBV20-1
D: -
J: TRBJ1-4
CDR3: CSARAPGGRSEKLFF
DNA: TGCAGTGCTAGAGCCCCGGGGGGGAGAAGTGAAAAACTGTTTTTT

size: many
V: TRBV14
D: TRBD1
J: TRBJ2-4
CDR3: CASSQVSGGLHIQYF
DNA: TGTGCCAGCAGCCAAGTCTCAGGGGGCTTACACATTCAGTACTTC

size: -
V: TRBV14
D: TRBD1
J: TRBJ1-2
CDR3: CASSLRLFGQGDGYTF
DNA: TGTGCCAGCAGCCTTCGTCTTTTCGGACAGGGAGATGGCTACACCTTC

size: many
V: TRBV4-3
D: -
J: TRBJ1-6
CDR3: CASSQDSRANSPLHF
DNA: TGCGCCAGCAGCCAAGATTCCAGGGCCAATTCACCCCTCCACTTT